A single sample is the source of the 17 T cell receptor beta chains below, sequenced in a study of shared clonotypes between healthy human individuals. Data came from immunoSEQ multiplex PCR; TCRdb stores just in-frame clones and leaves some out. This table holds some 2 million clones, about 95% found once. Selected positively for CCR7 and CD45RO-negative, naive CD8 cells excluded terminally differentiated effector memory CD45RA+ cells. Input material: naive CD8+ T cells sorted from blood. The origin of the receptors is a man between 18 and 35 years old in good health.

The CDR3 DNA reads as TGTGCCAGCAGTCCCGAGGGGCACTCCTACGAGCAGTACTTC. Translating gives CASSPEGHSYEQYF. The chain couples TRBV7-9 to TRBJ2-7; the D gene could be TRBD1 or TRBD2 (5 bases each). The CDR3 runs to 14 residues. V gave up 6 bases and J gave up 0 bases, with 12 bases separating them. Germline CDR1 SEHNR, CDR2 FQNEAQ (reference sequence).

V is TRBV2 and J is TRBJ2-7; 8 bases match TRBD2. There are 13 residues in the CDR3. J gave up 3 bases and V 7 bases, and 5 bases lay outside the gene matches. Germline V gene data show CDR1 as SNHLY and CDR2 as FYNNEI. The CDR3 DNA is TGTGCCAGCATTAGCGGGAACTTCTACGAGCAGTACTTC. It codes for CASISGNFYEQYF.

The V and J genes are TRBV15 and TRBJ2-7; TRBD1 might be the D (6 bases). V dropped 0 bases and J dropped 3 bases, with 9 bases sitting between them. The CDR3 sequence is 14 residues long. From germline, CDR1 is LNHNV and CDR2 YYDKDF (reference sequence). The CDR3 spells CATSREDRFYEQYF. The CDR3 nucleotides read TGTGCCACCAGCAGAGAGGACAGATTCTACGAGCAGTACTTC.

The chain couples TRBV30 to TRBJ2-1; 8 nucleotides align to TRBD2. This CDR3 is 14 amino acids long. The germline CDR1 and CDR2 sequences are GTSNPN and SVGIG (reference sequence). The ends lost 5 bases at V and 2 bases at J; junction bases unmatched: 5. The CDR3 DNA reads TGTGCCTGGGATAGCGGGGCTGCCTACAATGAGCAGTTCTTC. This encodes CAWDSGAAYNEQFF.

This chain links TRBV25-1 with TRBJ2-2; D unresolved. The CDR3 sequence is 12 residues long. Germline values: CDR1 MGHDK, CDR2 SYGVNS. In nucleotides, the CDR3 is TGTGCGCTATTGGTAGTCACCGGGGAGCTGTTTTTT. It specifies CALLVVTGELFF. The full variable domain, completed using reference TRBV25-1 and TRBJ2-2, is EADIYQTPRYLVIGTGKKITLECSQTMGHDKMYWYQQDPGMELHLIHYSYGVNSTEKGDLSSESTVSRIRTEHFPLTLESARPSHTSQYLCALLVVTGELFFGEGSRLTVL.

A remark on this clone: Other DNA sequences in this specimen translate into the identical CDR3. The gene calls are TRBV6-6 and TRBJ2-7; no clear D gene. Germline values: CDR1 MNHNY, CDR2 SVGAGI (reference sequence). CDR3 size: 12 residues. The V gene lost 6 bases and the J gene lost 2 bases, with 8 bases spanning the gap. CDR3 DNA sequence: TGTGCCAGCAGCCCCGTGCCCTACGAGCAGTACTTC. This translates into CASSPVPYEQYF.

This CDR3 reads CASSPLYPDTQYF. The CDR3 nucleotides are TGTGCCAGCAGCCCATTATATCCAGATACGCAGTATTTT. This chain uses TRBV11-3 with TRBJ2-3; no clear D. The CDR3 has 13 residues. The germline gives CDR1 SGHNT, CDR2 YENEEA. Trimming shortened V by 5 bases and J by 4 bases, and 10 bases separated the two germline ends.

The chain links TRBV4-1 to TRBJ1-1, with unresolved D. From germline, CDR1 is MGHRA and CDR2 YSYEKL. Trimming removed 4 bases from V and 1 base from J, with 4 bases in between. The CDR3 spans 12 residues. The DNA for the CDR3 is TGCGCCAGCAGCCCCGAGAACACTGAAGCTTTCTTT. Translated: CASSPENTEAFF.

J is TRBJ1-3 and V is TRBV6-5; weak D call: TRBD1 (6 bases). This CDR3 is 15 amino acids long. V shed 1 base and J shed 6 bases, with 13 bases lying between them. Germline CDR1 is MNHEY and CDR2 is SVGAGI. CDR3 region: CASSYLGGGENTIYF. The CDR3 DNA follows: TGTGCCAGCAGTTACTTGGGAGGGGGGGAAAACACCATATATTTT.

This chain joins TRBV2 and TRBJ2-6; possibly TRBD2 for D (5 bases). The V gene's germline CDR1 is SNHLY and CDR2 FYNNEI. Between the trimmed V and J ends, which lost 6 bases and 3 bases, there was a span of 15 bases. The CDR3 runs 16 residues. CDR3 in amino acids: CASRGPGSVGANVLTF. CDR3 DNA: TGTGCCAGCAGGGGCCCGGGATCGGTTGGGGCCAACGTCCTGACTTTC.

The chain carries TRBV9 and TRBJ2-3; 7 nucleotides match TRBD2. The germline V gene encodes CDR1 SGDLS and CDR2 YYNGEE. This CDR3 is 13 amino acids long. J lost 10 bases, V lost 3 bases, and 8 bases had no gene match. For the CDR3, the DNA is TGTGCCAGCAGCGCCCGGCCGGGGGGAGCGCAGTATTTT. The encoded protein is CASSARPGGAQYF. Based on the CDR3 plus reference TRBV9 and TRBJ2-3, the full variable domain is DSGVTQTPKHLITATGQRVTLRCSPRSGDLSVYWYQQSLDQGLQFLIQYYNGEERAKGNILERFSAQQFPDLHSELNLSSLELGDSALYFCASSARPGGAQYFGPGTRLTVL.

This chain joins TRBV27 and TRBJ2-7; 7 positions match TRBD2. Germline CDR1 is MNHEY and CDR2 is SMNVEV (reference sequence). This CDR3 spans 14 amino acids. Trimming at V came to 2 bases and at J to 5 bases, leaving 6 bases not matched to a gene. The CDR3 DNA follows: TGTGCCAGCAGTTTAGTGACTAGCTGGGACGAGCAGTACTTC. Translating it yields CASSLVTSWDEQYF.

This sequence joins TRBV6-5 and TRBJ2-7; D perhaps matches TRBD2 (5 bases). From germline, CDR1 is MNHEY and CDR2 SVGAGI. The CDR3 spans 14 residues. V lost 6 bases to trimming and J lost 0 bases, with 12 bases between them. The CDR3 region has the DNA TGTGCCAGCAGAAAACTAGTGGCCTCCTACGAGCAGTACTTC. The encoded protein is CASRKLVASYEQYF.

CDR3 protein: CASSPQTNYGYTF. The CDR3 bases are TGTGCCAGTAGTCCCCAGACTAACTATGGCTACACCTTC. The chain recombines TRBV19 with TRBJ1-2; D is ambiguous. This CDR3 is built from 13 residues. Trimming stripped 5 bases from V and 0 bases from J, with 7 bases between. Per the germline V gene, CDR1 is LNHDA and CDR2 is SQIVND (reference sequence).

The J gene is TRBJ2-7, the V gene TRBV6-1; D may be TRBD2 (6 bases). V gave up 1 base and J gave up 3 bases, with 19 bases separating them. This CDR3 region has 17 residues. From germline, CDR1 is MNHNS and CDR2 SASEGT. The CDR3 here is CASSEDPGKEGHYEQYF. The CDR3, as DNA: TGTGCCAGCAGTGAAGATCCCGGAAAGGAGGGTCACTACGAGCAGTACTTC.

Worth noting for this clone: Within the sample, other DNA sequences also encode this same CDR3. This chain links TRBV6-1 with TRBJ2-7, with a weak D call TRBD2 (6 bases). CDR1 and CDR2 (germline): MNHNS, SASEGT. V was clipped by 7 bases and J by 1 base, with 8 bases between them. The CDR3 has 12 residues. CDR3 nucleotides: TGTGCCAGCACCGGGAGTTCCTACGAGCAGTACTTC. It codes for CASTGSSYEQYF.

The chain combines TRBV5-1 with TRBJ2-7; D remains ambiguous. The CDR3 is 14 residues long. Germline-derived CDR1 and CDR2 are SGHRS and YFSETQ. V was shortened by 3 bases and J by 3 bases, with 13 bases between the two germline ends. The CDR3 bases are TGCGCCAGCAGCTGGAAAGACGGAGTCTACGAGCAGTACTTC. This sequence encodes CASSWKDGVYEQYF. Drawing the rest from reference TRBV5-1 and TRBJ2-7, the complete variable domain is KAGVTQTPRYLIKTRGQQVTLSCSPISGHRSVSWYQQTPGQGLQFLFEYFSETQRNKGNFPGRFSGRQFSNSRSEMNVSTLELGDSALYLCASSWKDGVYEQYFGPGTRLTVT.